These T cell receptor beta chains were read from a single sample in a study of CD8 T cells in Susac syndrome. TCRdb recomputed calls from the immunoSEQ multiplex PCR reads with MiXCR, one row per CDR3 protein. Of some 200,000 distinct CDR3 sequences in the sample, 75% to 95% were seen once. What was sequenced was CD4+ T cells from PBMCs. Every receptor here comes from a human donor with Susac syndrome. Both conserved end residues are part of each CDR3. Fields, in order: J gene, V gene, D gene, clone size, CDR3 DNA, CDR3 protein. A D gene is named only where the DNA matches it firmly. Size is omitted from some rows. Given values are once, few, many or a class for expanded clones.

TRBJ1-5 | TRBV18 | TRBD1 | NA | TGTGCCAGCTCACCACCGTCAGGGGGTGGCAATCAGCCCCAGCATTTT | CASSPPSGGGNQPQHF
TRBJ1-2 | TRBV6-1 | NA | few | TGTGCCAGCAGAGGACAGTTCAATGGCTACACCTTC | CASRGQFNGYTF
TRBJ1-1 | TRBV19 | NA | NA | TGTGCCAGTCTTCGCGATTTCGGGGGGGCTACTGAAGCTTTCTTT | CASLRDFGGATEAFF
TRBJ2-7 | TRBV9 | NA | NA | TGTGCCAGCAGCTCACACGATGGCAGGCAGCTTCGCTCCTACGAGCAGTACTTC | CASSSHDGRQLRSYEQYF
TRBJ1-2 | TRBV25-1 | NA | NA | TGTGCCAGCAGAACTGGGGGTGCCTATGGCTACACCTTC | CASRTGGAYGYTF
TRBJ1-1 | TRBV19 | NA | NA | TGTGCCAGTAGTTCCTCACTGGCAGCTTTCTTT | CASSSSLAAFF
TRBJ2-1 | TRBV18 | NA | NA | TGTGCCAGCTCACCCTTGGAAAGGGGGTATGACAATGAGCAGTTCTTC | CASSPLERGYDNEQFF
TRBJ2-3 | TRBV5-1 | NA | NA | TGCGCCAGCACCCCGGGACTTGGAAATACGCAGTATTTT | CASTPGLGNTQYF
TRBJ2-5 | TRBV3-1 | NA | NA | TGTGCCAGCAGCCAAGAGGAGGGTCAGGGGTCAAGGACCCAGTACTTC | CASSQEEGQGSRTQYF
TRBJ2-3 | TRBV12-3/TRBV12-4 | TRBD2 | NA | TGTGCCAGCGGGGTTCCGGGACTAGCATTGGATTTT | CASGVPGLALDF
TRBJ2-1 | TRBV5-1 | TRBD1 | NA | TGCGCCAGCAGCTTTAGACAGGGTTTGTACAATGAGCAGTTCTTC | CASSFRQGLYNEQFF
TRBJ1-4 | TRBV20-1 | NA | NA | TGCAGTGCTAGAGAGCAGGTTTCTGAAAAACTGTTTTTT | CSAREQVSEKLFF
TRBJ2-7 | TRBV2 | NA | NA | TGTGCCAGCAGGTTATCAGTGGAGCAGTACTTC | CASRLSVEQYF
TRBJ2-1 | TRBV12-3/TRBV12-4 | NA | few | TGTGCCAGCAGCATAAGCGGACGCGACAATGAGCAGTTCTTC | CASSISGRDNEQFF
TRBJ2-5 | TRBV28 | NA | NA | TGTGCCAGCAGTGTCTCTAGCAGCTCCGACTTC | CASSVSSSSDF
TRBJ2-7 | TRBV14 | NA | NA | TGTGCCAGCAGCCCCGCCTCAACCTACGAGCAGTACTTC | CASSPASTYEQYF
TRBJ1-1 | TRBV2 | NA | NA | TGTGCCAGCAGTGAAGCGAAGCTCGGCGGGGCCGCGGCCACTGAAGCTTTCTTT | CASSEAKLGGAAATEAFF
TRBJ1-1 | TRBV19 | NA | NA | TGTGCCAGTAGTCCCAGGACATCATGGGCTTTCTTT | CASSPRTSWAFF
TRBJ2-7 | TRBV6-2/TRBV6-3 | NA | NA | TGTGCCAGGGATTTAAGACCGCCAGAATACGAGCAGTACTTC | CARDLRPPEYEQYF
TRBJ2-4 | TRBV12-2 | NA | once | TGTGCAAGTCGCTTAACAACTCTCGGGACAGAAGACTTAGCCAAAAACATTCAGTACTTC | CASRLTTLGTEDLAKNIQYF
TRBJ2-1 | TRBV20-1 | TRBD2 | once | TGCAGTGCTAACTCCCGACTAGCGGGCGGTTACAATGAGCAGTTCTTC | CSANSRLAGGYNEQFF
TRBJ2-5 | TRBV20-1 | TRBD2 | NA | TGCAGCGGGAGGGCCCAAGAGACCCAGTACTTC | CSGRAQETQYF
TRBJ2-3 | TRBV9 | TRBD2 | NA | TGTGCCAGCAGCGTAGCCGGGACTTCGGGGGGTGGAGATACGCAATATTTT | CASSVAGTSGGGDTQYF
TRBJ1-2 | TRBV6-1 | NA | NA | TGTGCCAGCACCATCCGGCCGGGGACCCAATCTAACTATGGCTACACCTTC | CASTIRPGTQSNYGYTF
TRBJ2-1 | TRBV20-1 | TRBD2 | NA | TGCAGTGCGCCGACTAGCGGGATCGATGAGCAGTTCTTC | CSAPTSGIDEQFF
TRBJ1-5 | TRBV10-3 | TRBD1 | NA | TGTGCCTCACATTCAGGGACAGTTAGCAATCAGCCCCAGCATTTT | CASHSGTVSNQPQHF
TRBJ1-6 | TRBV19 | TRBD1 | NA | TGTGCCAGTAGTATGGAAGGGGGCCCCCTCCACTTT | CASSMEGGPLHF
TRBJ2-2 | TRBV5-1 | NA | NA | TGCGCCAGCAGTCCCAGGGAACCCGGGGAGCTGTTTTTT | CASSPREPGELFF
TRBJ2-3 | TRBV10-3 | NA | NA | TGTGCCATCATGCGTAGCACAGATACGCAGTATTTT | CAIMRSTDTQYF
TRBJ2-5 | TRBV7-2 | TRBD1 | few | TGTGCCAGCAGCTTAGGGCAGGGGGCGGAGACCCAGTACTTC | CASSLGQGAETQYF
TRBJ2-7 | TRBV20-1 | NA | NA | TGCAGTGCTACCGGATCCTACGAGCAGTACTTC | CSATGSYEQYF
TRBJ1-1 | TRBV6-1 | NA | once | TGTGCCAGCAGTCCCTTACGGGCAGGGATGAACACTGAAGCTTTCTTT | CASSPLRAGMNTEAFF
TRBJ2-1 | TRBV5-1 | TRBD2 | NA | TGCGCCAGCAGCTTGGAACTAGCGGGGACCTCCTACAATGAGCAGTTCTTC | CASSLELAGTSYNEQFF
TRBJ2-1 | TRBV7-9 | TRBD2 | NA | TGTGCCAGCAGGGATGGGGGGGGACTCAATGAGCAGTTCTTC | CASRDGGGLNEQFF
TRBJ2-5 | TRBV2 | TRBD1 | NA | TGTGCCAGCAGTGTCGGGACAGTGCAAGAGACCCAGTACTTC | CASSVGTVQETQYF
TRBJ2-7 | TRBV12-3/TRBV12-4 | NA | NA | TGTGCCAGCAGTTTTGGGCACACTAACTACGAGCAGTACTTC | CASSFGHTNYEQYF
TRBJ2-6 | TRBV6-2/TRBV6-3 | TRBD1 | NA | TGTGCCAGCATCACGGCCCCGGGACAGGGGGCTCATGGGGCCAACGTCCTGACTTTC | CASITAPGQGAHGANVLTF
TRBJ2-7 | TRBV18 | TRBD1 | NA | TGTGCCAGCTCACCGGGGACAGATCCATTCTACGAGCAGTACTTC | CASSPGTDPFYEQYF
TRBJ2-5 | TRBV18 | NA | NA | TGTGCCAGCTCCCCCACCCACACACAAGAGACCCAGTACTTC | CASSPTHTQETQYF
TRBJ1-2 | TRBV3-1 | NA | NA | TGTGCCAGCAGCCAAGACTCGACTGCCGGGCATGGCTACACCTTC | CASSQDSTAGHGYTF
TRBJ1-1 | TRBV10-3 | TRBD1 | NA | TGTGCCATCACCCCGGGACAGATGAACACTGAAGCTTTCTTT | CAITPGQMNTEAFF
TRBJ1-2 | TRBV27 | NA | NA | TGTGCCAGCAGTTTCAGGGGCGGCTATGGCTACACCTTC | CASSFRGGYGYTF